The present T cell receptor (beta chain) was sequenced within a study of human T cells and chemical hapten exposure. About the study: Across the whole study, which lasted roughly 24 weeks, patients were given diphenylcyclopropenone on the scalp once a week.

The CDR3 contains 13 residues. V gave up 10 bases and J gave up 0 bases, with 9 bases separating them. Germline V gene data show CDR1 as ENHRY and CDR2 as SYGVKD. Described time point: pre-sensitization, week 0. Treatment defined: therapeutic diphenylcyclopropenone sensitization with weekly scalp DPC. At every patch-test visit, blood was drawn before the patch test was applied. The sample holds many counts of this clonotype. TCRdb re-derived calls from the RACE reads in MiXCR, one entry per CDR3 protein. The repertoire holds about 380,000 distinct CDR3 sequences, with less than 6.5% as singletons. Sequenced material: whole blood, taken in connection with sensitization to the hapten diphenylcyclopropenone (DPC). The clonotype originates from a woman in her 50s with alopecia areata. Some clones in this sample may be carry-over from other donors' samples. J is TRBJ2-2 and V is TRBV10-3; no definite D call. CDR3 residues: CATALANTGELFF. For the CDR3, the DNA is TGTGCCACCGCCCTGGCGAACACCGGGGAGCTGTTTTTT.